Included here is one TCR beta chain sequence, with context. Its antigen is currently unknown. The authors ran the assay at deep level. Clones were read by immunoSEQ multiplex PCR, and TCRdb kept only the in-frame ones, dropping some. The repertoire holds about 2.1 million clones, with around 93% as singletons. The record originates from a study of shared clonotypes between healthy human individuals. Study-wide context: CD4 naive and memory got three plates each, CD8 naive two, CD8 memory one. Findings of the study overall: Specimens sampled were limited to blood, with tissue repertoires likely differing. Richness estimates generally favored naive over memory subsets.

Terminally differentiated effector memory CD45RA+ cells were left out of the naive CD8 fraction, which was CD45RO-negative and positively selected for CCR7. V lost 2 bases to trimming and J lost 14 bases, with 15 bases between them. Germline V gene data show CDR1 as MNHEY and CDR2 as SVGAGI. This CDR3 contains 12 residues. Specimen: naive CD8+ T cells from PBMCs. The chain uses TRBV6-5 and TRBJ2-5, with D unresolved. This receptor was taken from a man younger than 30 in good health. Some clones in this sample may be carry-over from other donors' samples. CDR3 protein: CASSYPGHIPYF. The CDR3 nucleotides read TGTGCCAGCAGTTACCCCGGTCATATCCCCTACTTC.